This is a list of T cell receptor beta chains from one sample in a study of Ad26.COV2.S vaccination and SARS-CoV-2 variants. Clones were sequenced by immunoSEQ multiplex PCR, and TCRdb holds only the in-frame ones, with some missing. The sample yields around 340,000 clones, roughly 90% seen once. This sample comprised peripheral blood, obtained in a trial of Ad26.COV2.S vaccine versus placebo. The receptors come from a person aged 18-60 years who received the Ad26.COV2.S COVID-19 vaccine or a placebo. CDR3s include the opening cysteine and the closing phenylalanine or tryptophan. The D gene is left open where the match is weak. Where a row states a size, it is once, few, many or the class of an expanded clone; other rows omit it.

v_gene: TRBV5-1
j_gene: TRBJ2-2
abundance: .
d_gene: .
CDR3nt: TGCGCCAGCCACAGCAACACCGGGGAGCTGTTTTTT
CDR3aa: CASHSNTGELFF

v_gene: TRBV9
j_gene: TRBJ1-4
abundance: .
d_gene: TRBD1
CDR3nt: TGTGCCAGCAGCGTACACACCGGGACAGCGAATGAAAAACTGTTTTTT
CDR3aa: CASSVHTGTANEKLFF

v_gene: TRBV7-2
j_gene: TRBJ2-7
abundance: .
d_gene: TRBD2
CDR3nt: TGTGCCAGCAGCTCTACTAGCGGGCGCTACGAGCAGTACTTC
CDR3aa: CASSSTSGRYEQYF

v_gene: TRBV4-2
j_gene: TRBJ1-4
abundance: .
d_gene: .
CDR3nt: TGTGCCAGCAGCCAAGAATGGGACGAAAAACTGTTTTTT
CDR3aa: CASSQEWDEKLFF

v_gene: TRBV28
j_gene: TRBJ1-1
abundance: once
d_gene: TRBD1
CDR3nt: TGTGCCAGCAGGATTCCTACAGGGGCGCAAGCTTTCTTT
CDR3aa: CASRIPTGAQAFF

v_gene: TRBV7-2
j_gene: TRBJ2-2
abundance: few
d_gene: TRBD2
CDR3nt: TGTGCCAGCAGCTTGGGGACTAGCGGACTAGCGGGGAACACCGGGGAGCTGTTTTTT
CDR3aa: CASSLGTSGLAGNTGELFF

v_gene: TRBV7-2
j_gene: TRBJ2-3
abundance: .
d_gene: .
CDR3nt: TGTGCCAGCAGTCCCCGGAACGGGGTATGGGATACGCAGTATTTT
CDR3aa: CASSPRNGVWDTQYF

v_gene: TRBV5-1
j_gene: TRBJ1-1
abundance: .
d_gene: .
CDR3nt: TGCGCCAGCAGCTTGGAACGCCAGAACACTGAAGCTTTCTTT
CDR3aa: CASSLERQNTEAFF

v_gene: TRBV5-6
j_gene: TRBJ2-3
abundance: .
d_gene: TRBD2
CDR3nt: TGTGCCAGCAGCTTGACTAGCGGGTTGGAAGGCACAGATACGCAGTATTTT
CDR3aa: CASSLTSGLEGTDTQYF

v_gene: TRBV24-1
j_gene: TRBJ2-1
abundance: .
d_gene: .
CDR3nt: TGTGCCACCAGTGATTTGCCCCCCGGGACAAACAATGAGCAGTTCTTC
CDR3aa: CATSDLPPGTNNEQFF

v_gene: TRBV6-6
j_gene: TRBJ1-1
abundance: .
d_gene: .
CDR3nt: TGTGCCAGCACCCCGTCTTCTAATATGAACACTGAAGCTTTCTTT
CDR3aa: CASTPSSNMNTEAFF

v_gene: TRBV28
j_gene: TRBJ1-2
abundance: .
d_gene: .
CDR3nt: TGTGCCAGCAGGGCCCCATCTGGGGGTCGTTATGGCTACACCTTC
CDR3aa: CASRAPSGGRYGYTF

v_gene: TRBV25-1
j_gene: TRBJ1-6
abundance: .
d_gene: .
CDR3nt: TGTGCCAGCAGTGAATCGGGGATCTCCTATAATTCACCCCTCCACTTT
CDR3aa: CASSESGISYNSPLHF

v_gene: TRBV27
j_gene: TRBJ1-2
abundance: .
d_gene: TRBD1
CDR3nt: TGTGCCAGCAGCTTCCGGGACAGGGCTAGCTACACCTTC
CDR3aa: CASSFRDRASYTF

v_gene: TRBV5-4
j_gene: TRBJ1-3
abundance: .
d_gene: TRBD1
CDR3nt: TGTGCCAGCAGCTTGGGGGGACAGGGACCCTCTGGAAACACCATATATTTT
CDR3aa: CASSLGGQGPSGNTIYF

v_gene: TRBV7-2
j_gene: TRBJ1-4
abundance: once
d_gene: .
CDR3nt: TGTGCCAGCAGCTTTAGAGGATCTGGGTATGAAAAACTGTTTTTT
CDR3aa: CASSFRGSGYEKLFF

v_gene: TRBV19
j_gene: TRBJ1-2
abundance: few
d_gene: .
CDR3nt: TGTGCCAGTAGTCAGGGAAGTAGCGGCTACACCTTC
CDR3aa: CASSQGSSGYTF

v_gene: TRBV4-2
j_gene: TRBJ1-2
abundance: .
d_gene: .
CDR3nt: TGTGCCAGCAGCCAAGGCGGGGGGCCGCGGGGCTACACCTTC
CDR3aa: CASSQGGGPRGYTF

v_gene: TRBV6-1
j_gene: TRBJ2-7
abundance: .
d_gene: .
CDR3nt: TGTGCCAGCAGTGAAGAGGTCGGGCTAGCGAAAAGGCGGGGAACCTACGAGCAGTACTTC
CDR3aa: CASSEEVGLAKRRGTYEQYF

v_gene: TRBV10-3
j_gene: TRBJ2-1
abundance: .
d_gene: .
CDR3nt: TGTGCCATCAACCCGGGACAAGGCTACAATGAGCAGTTCTTC
CDR3aa: CAINPGQGYNEQFF

v_gene: TRBV12-5
j_gene: TRBJ2-1
abundance: .
d_gene: .
CDR3nt: TGTGCTAGTGGTCACCTCCGGGAAACCTACAATGAGCAGTTCTTC
CDR3aa: CASGHLRETYNEQFF

v_gene: TRBV5-4
j_gene: TRBJ1-1
abundance: .
d_gene: TRBD1
CDR3nt: TGTGCCAGCAGCGGGGGACAGGTGAACACTGAAGCTTTCTTT
CDR3aa: CASSGGQVNTEAFF